Shown below are 30 T cell receptor beta chains from a single sample sequenced in a study of shared clonotypes between healthy human individuals. TCRdb's table, derived via immunoSEQ multiplex PCR, lists solely in-frame clones and lacks some. The table has a few million clones, approximately 94% seen once. The sequenced material came from naive CD4+ T cells sorted from blood. Subset defined: CD45RA+ positively selected. These receptors were collected from a man between 18 and 35 years old in good health.

This rearrangement joins TRBV6-1 to TRBJ2-3, with D uncertain. The germline CDR1 and CDR2 sequences are MNHNS and SASEGT. This CDR3 is built from 12 residues. The V gene lost 8 bases and the J gene lost 4 bases, with 10 bases spanning the gap. The CDR3 is CASRWAADTQYF. CDR3 nucleotides: TGTGCCAGCCGGTGGGCTGCAGATACGCAGTATTTT.

V gene TRBV29-1 combines with J gene TRBJ2-7, with D perhaps matching TRBD2 (5 bases). CDR3 length: 14 amino acids. Trimming took off 5 bases at V and 2 bases at J, with 16 bases between the two ends. Germline CDR1 reads SQVTM; CDR2 reads ANQGSEA. CDR3 DNA: TGCAGCGTTATCTCTTCCCCAGCGGCCTACGAGCAGTACTTC. Translation gives CSVISSPAAYEQYF.

CDR3 amino acids: CASSFGGRGQETQYF. The CDR3, as DNA: TGTGCCAGCAGCTTCGGTGGGAGGGGACAAGAGACCCAGTACTTC. V usage is TRBV5-4 and J usage is TRBJ2-5, with 7 nucleotides matching TRBD2. This CDR3 has 15 amino acids. The germline V gene encodes CDR1 SGHNT and CDR2 YYREEE (reference sequence). Trimming cost V 2 bases and J 2 bases; bases outside gene matches: 6.

The J gene is TRBJ1-5, the V gene TRBV19; TRBD1 agrees at 11 bases. This CDR3 region has 14 residues. Germline assignment: CDR1 LNHDA and CDR2 SQIVND (reference sequence). The V and J ends lost 8 bases and 6 bases, in that order; junction bases with no gene match: 6. CDR3 sequence (DNA): TGTGCCAGTGCCGGGACAGGGGGAAGTCAGCCCCAGCATTTT. Translation: CASAGTGGSQPQHF.

Worth noting for this clone: The same CDR3 also results from other DNA sequences found in this sample. The rearrangement uses TRBV9 and TRBJ2-2; D remains ambiguous. The CDR3 spans 13 residues. Per the germline V gene, CDR1 is SGDLS and CDR2 is YYNGEE. Trimming removed 2 bases from V and 5 bases from J, with 7 bases in between. CDR3 in amino acids: CASSVGGTGELFF. CDR3 DNA sequence: TGTGCCAGCAGCGTCGGTGGGACCGGGGAGCTGTTTTTT.

The chain links TRBV6-5 to TRBJ1-1, with 8 bases that match TRBD1. Germline lookup yields CDR1 MNHEY and CDR2 SVGAGI. With V trimmed by 4 bases and J by 1 base, 5 bases remained unmatched. CDR3 length equals 15 residues. CDR3 bases: TGTGCCAGCAGTTCGTACAGGGGGGAGAACACTGAAGCTTTCTTT. It codes for CASSSYRGENTEAFF.

The chain has TRBV11-2 and TRBJ1-1; D uncertain. The ends were cut back, 2 bases at V and 1 base at J, with 5 bases in the middle. The CDR3 is 13 residues long. Germline V gene lookup returns CDR1 SGHAT and CDR2 FQNNGV. CDR3 sequence reads: CASSLQANTEAFF. The CDR3 DNA follows: TGTGCCAGCAGCTTACAAGCGAACACTGAAGCTTTCTTT.

The chain joins TRBV7-9 to TRBJ2-7; TRBD1 might be the D (5 bases). The CDR3 is 16 residues long. V was shortened by 1 base and J by 2 bases, with 15 bases between the two germline ends. Germline CDR1 is SEHNR and CDR2 is FQNEAQ (reference sequence). CDR3 sequence (DNA): TGTGCCAGCAGCTTAGGAGTCCAGGACACCGCCTACGAGCAGTACTTC. This encodes CASSLGVQDTAYEQYF.

The rearrangement uses TRBV14 and TRBJ2-2; D may match TRBD1 or TRBD2 (6 bases each). The CDR3 loop spans 16 amino acids. CDR1 SGHDN and CDR2 FVKESK come from the germline V gene. The ends were cut back, 5 bases at V and 0 bases at J, with 13 bases in the middle. Written as DNA, the CDR3 is TGTGCCAGCAGCACCATGGGGGGCACGAACACCGGGGAGCTGTTTTTT. Translated, it gives CASSTMGGTNTGELFF.

The CDR3 spells CASSPLAGAADTQYF. The CDR3 DNA reads as TGTGCCAGCAGTCCTCTAGCGGGAGCTGCGGATACGCAGTATTTT. This rearrangement joins TRBV6-6 to TRBJ2-3; TRBD2 matches at 10 bases. The CDR3 extends over 15 amino acids. Unmatched junction bases numbered 8, after V lost 5 bases and J lost 6 bases. The germline CDR1 and CDR2 sequences are MNHNY and SVGAGI (reference sequence).

The chain links TRBV15 to TRBJ2-5; D not certain. The CDR3 length is 14 residues. In germline, CDR1 is LNHNV, CDR2 YYDKDF (reference sequence). Between the trimmed V and J ends, which lost 4 bases and 4 bases, there was a span of 13 bases. CDR3 in DNA: TGTGCCACCAGCAAACGACTCGAGGTAGAGACCCAGTACTTC. Translating it yields CATSKRLEVETQYF.

V usage is TRBV18 and J usage is TRBJ2-1; TRBD2 agrees at 7 bases. CDR1 KGHSH and CDR2 LQKENI come from the germline V gene. This CDR3 contains 12 residues. The trim removed 6 bases at V and 15 bases at J, leaving 11 bases unmatched. DNA of the CDR3: TGTGCCAGCTCCCGGAGGGAGGGCCATGGGTTCTTC. Its translation: CASSRREGHGFF.

V and J are TRBV30 and TRBJ1-2; D is unresolved. Germline values: CDR1 GTSNPN, CDR2 SVGIG (reference sequence). V was pared by 2 bases and J by 8 bases, with 9 bases between. The CDR3 runs 11 residues. The CDR3 region is CAWSLNGGYTF. As DNA, the CDR3 is TGTGCCTGGAGTCTAAACGGCGGCTACACCTTC.

V is TRBV9 and J is TRBJ1-2; 8 nucleotides agree with TRBD1. Germline values: CDR1 SGDLS, CDR2 YYNGEE. The CDR3 length is 15 residues. V lost 4 bases, J lost 9 bases, and 14 bases stayed unmatched. The chain's CDR3 is CASSPGGQVVQSYTF. The DNA for the CDR3 is TGTGCCAGCAGCCCTGGGGGACAGGTCGTTCAGAGCTACACCTTC. Looking up the rest from reference TRBV9 and TRBJ1-2 gives the full variable domain: DSGVTQTPKHLITATGQRVTLRCSPRSGDLSVYWYQQSLDQGLQFLIQYYNGEERAKGNILERFSAQQFPDLHSELNLSSLELGDSALYFCASSPGGQVVQSYTFGSGTRLTVV.

This sequence joins TRBV25-1 and TRBJ1-5; D unclear. Germline lookup yields CDR1 MGHDK and CDR2 SYGVNS. The CDR3 totals 14 residues. Trimming left V 1 base short and J 8 bases short, with 12 bases between. CDR3 nucleotides: TGTGCCAGCAGTGAATCACAGATCCTAGAGCCCCAGCATTTT. Its translation: CASSESQILEPQHF.

V is TRBV28 and J is TRBJ1-2; D uncertain. The germline gives CDR1 MDHEN, CDR2 SYDVKM. This CDR3 contains 12 residues. V was clipped by 7 bases and J by 0 bases, with 6 bases between them. CDR3 in amino acids: CASIGSNYGYTF. CDR3 nucleotides: TGTGCCAGCATAGGATCTAACTATGGCTACACCTTC.

CDR3 sequence: CSAIAGGRTGELFF. The CDR3 DNA follows: TGCAGCGCCATAGCGGGAGGGAGGACCGGGGAGCTGTTTTTT. The gene calls are TRBV29-1 and TRBJ2-2, with 11 bases identical to TRBD2. This CDR3 has 14 amino acids. Unmatched junction bases numbered 6, after V lost 7 bases and J lost 5 bases. Germline V gene data show CDR1 as SQVTM and CDR2 as ANQGSEA.

The chain uses TRBV7-2 and TRBJ2-1; possibly TRBD2 for D (6 bases). Germline V gene data show CDR1 as SGHTA and CDR2 as FQGNSA. This CDR3 spans 16 amino acids. Trimming took off 4 bases at V and 0 bases at J, with 13 bases between the two ends. CDR3 DNA: TGTGCCAGCAGCTCTCAGACTAGTAGCTCCTACAATGAGCAGTTCTTC. This translates into CASSSQTSSSYNEQFF. The whole variable domain, filled in from reference TRBV7-2 and TRBJ2-1, reads GAGVSQSPSNKVTEKGKDVELRCDPISGHTALYWYRQSLGQGLEFLIYFQGNSAPDKSGLPSDRFSAERTGGSVSTLTIQRTQQEDSAVYLCASSSQTSSSYNEQFFGPGTRLTVL.

The J gene is TRBJ2-7, the V gene TRBV27; TRBD1 aligns across 9 bases. CDR3 length: 13 amino acids. After removal of 6 bases from V and 3 bases from J, the junction contained 3 bases not matched to a gene. Germline CDR1 and CDR2: MNHEY and SMNVEV (reference sequence). CDR3 amino acids: CASRRDRVYEQYF. As DNA, the CDR3 is TGTGCCAGCAGAAGGGACAGGGTCTACGAGCAGTACTTC.

This chain uses TRBV12-5 with TRBJ2-1; TRBD1 or TRBD2 may be the D gene (5 bases each). The V and J ends lost 0 bases and 7 bases respectively, with 28 bases between them. There are 20 residues in the CDR3. Germline V gene data show CDR1 as LGHNT and CDR2 as FRNRAP. The CDR3 spells CASGLVGKGEMGSGWNEQFF. The CDR3 nucleotides read TGTGCTAGTGGTTTGGTCGGTAAAGGGGAGATGGGATCTGGGTGGAATGAGCAGTTCTTC. Full variable domain (remainder filled in from reference TRBV12-5 and TRBJ2-1): DARVTQTPRHKVTEMGQEVTMRCQPILGHNTVFWYRQTMMQGLELLAYFRNRAPLDDSGMPKDRFSAEMPDATLATLKIQPSEPRDSAVYFCASGLVGKGEMGSGWNEQFFGPGTRLTVL.

The chain links TRBV5-1 to TRBJ2-2, with D perhaps matching TRBD2 (6 bases). From germline, CDR1 is SGHRS and CDR2 YFSETQ. This CDR3 is 15 amino acids long. V was cut by 3 bases and J by 4 bases, with 13 bases left in between. Written as DNA, the CDR3 is TGCGCCAGCAGCTCCGGGTTGGGGGGCACCGGGGAGCTGTTTTTT. Its protein is CASSSGLGGTGELFF.

The rearrangement joins TRBV4-2 to TRBJ1-3; D unresolved. CDR1 and CDR2 from the germline V gene are LGHNA and YNFKEQ. The V and J ends lost 0 bases and 0 bases respectively, with 15 bases between them. CDR3 length: 18 amino acids. CDR3 sequence: CASSQDYEAKNSGNTIYF. The CDR3 nucleotides are TGTGCCAGCAGCCAAGATTATGAGGCAAAGAACTCTGGAAACACCATATATTTT.

This clone turned up a few times. The chain combines TRBV30 with TRBJ1-1, with D perhaps TRBD1 (5 bases). Germline-derived CDR1 and CDR2 are GTSNPN and SVGIG (reference sequence). The V end was cut by 3 bases, the J end by 1 base, with 15 bases between. The CDR3 runs to 15 residues. The CDR3 sequence: CAWREPGLKNTEAFF. The CDR3 DNA follows: TGTGCCTGGAGGGAGCCGGGACTAAAGAACACTGAAGCTTTCTTT.

To note about this clone: Other DNA sequences in the same sample also yield this CDR3. This rearrangement joins TRBV5-5 to TRBJ2-7, with no clear D. This CDR3 spans 11 amino acids. From germline, CDR1 is SGHKS and CDR2 YYEKEE (reference sequence). V was pared by 4 bases and J by 3 bases, with 5 bases between. The CDR3 sequence: CASSLNYEQYF. CDR3 nucleotide sequence: TGTGCCAGCAGCCTGAACTACGAGCAGTACTTC.

The chain couples TRBV19 to TRBJ2-7, with D possibly matching TRBD2 (5 bases). The CDR3 has 17 amino acids. V was shortened by 6 bases and J by 2 bases, with 23 bases between the two germline ends. CDR1 and CDR2 from the germline V gene are LNHDA and SQIVND (reference sequence). The CDR3 loop is CASSGNRTGMRTYEQYF. As DNA, the CDR3 is TGTGCCAGTAGCGGGAACCGGACGGGGATGAGGACCTACGAGCAGTACTTC.

The rearrangement links TRBV6-5 to TRBJ1-6; D perhaps matches TRBD1 (6 bases). The CDR3 runs to 15 residues. Germline CDR1 is MNHEY and CDR2 is SVGAGI. Trimming stripped 10 bases from V and 4 bases from J, with 17 bases between. Written as DNA, the CDR3 is TGTGCCATCAAGGACAGCCGTGTGTATAATTCACCCCTCCACTTT. This translates into CAIKDSRVYNSPLHF.

V is TRBV29-1 and J is TRBJ1-1; D uncertain. The CDR3 has 15 amino acids. Per the germline V gene, CDR1 is SQVTM and CDR2 is ANQGSEA. Trimming stripped 1 base from V and 0 bases from J, with 12 bases between. The DNA of the CDR3 is TGCAGCGTTGAAGTGAGAGGGAACATGAACACTGAAGCTTTCTTT. This gives the protein CSVEVRGNMNTEAFF. Full variable domain (remainder filled in from reference TRBV29-1 and TRBJ1-1): SAVISQKPSRDICQRGTSLTIQCQVDSQVTMMFWYRQQPGQSLTLIATANQGSEATYESGFVIDKFPISRPNLTFSTLTVSNMSPEDSSIYLCSVEVRGNMNTEAFFGQGTRLTVV.

J is TRBJ2-7 and V is TRBV4-1; possibly TRBD2 for D (6 bases). The germline V gene has CDR1 MGHRA and CDR2 YSYEKL. The V and J ends lost 1 base and 2 bases respectively, with 9 bases between them. The CDR3 spans 14 residues. The CDR3 spells CASSQVEGPYEQYF. The CDR3 DNA reads TGCGCCAGCAGCCAAGTGGAGGGACCCTACGAGCAGTACTTC.

This rearrangement joins TRBV7-9 to TRBJ2-3, with D uncertain. Germline V CDR1 and CDR2: SEHNR, FQNEAQ (reference sequence). The CDR3 is 13 residues long. Trimming took off 6 bases at V and 4 bases at J, with 11 bases between the two ends. CDR3 sequence reads: CASSPRRADTQYF. CDR3 in DNA: TGTGCCAGCAGTCCTCGCCGTGCAGATACGCAGTATTTT.

The chain has TRBV28 and TRBJ2-1, with 8 nucleotides matching TRBD1. Trimming took 6 bases from V and 7 from J; bases not matched to a gene: 8. CDR3 size: 14 residues. From germline, CDR1 is MDHEN and CDR2 SYDVKM. CDR3 bases: TGTGCCAGCAGACCCAGGACAGGGCTAAATGAGCAGTTCTTC. Translated: CASRPRTGLNEQFF.